This passage covers 26 T cell receptor beta chains from one sample sequenced in a study of CD8 T cells in cerebrospinal fluid in Alzheimer's disease. TCRdb re-called the 10x single-cell sequencing reads and shows each CDR3 protein once, DNA omitted. The sample's table shows 1,200 or so distinct CDR3 sequences. Sample: cerebrospinal fluid. The receptors originated from a human donor with Parkinson's disease.

By frequency, this clonotype is medium-sized. V gene TRBV29-1 combines with J gene TRBJ2-7; TCRdb designates TRBD2, a call that cannot be tested without DNA. The CDR3 has 16 residues. In germline, CDR1 is SQVTM, CDR2 ANQGSEA. The CDR3 loop is CSVRKGTSGGADEQYF.

This clonotype is called medium-sized based on its frequency. The chain recombines TRBV5-1 with TRBJ1-2; absent DNA, TCRdb's TRBD1 call cannot be checked. Germline V gene data show CDR1 as SGHRS and CDR2 as YFSETQ. The CDR3 totals 15 residues. The CDR3 here is CASSSSIGGDYGYTF. The complete variable domain, with remaining parts taken from reference TRBV5-1 and TRBJ1-2, reads KAGVTQTPRYLIKTRGQQVTLSCSPISGHRSVSWYQQTPGQGLQFLFEYFSETQRNKGNFPGRFSGRQFSNSRSEMNVSTLELGDSALYLCASSSSIGGDYGYTFGSGTRLTVV.

This clonotype is labeled medium-sized (0.01 to 0.1%) based on frequency. The chain recombines TRBV7-3 with TRBJ2-1; TCRdb's D gene call, TRBD1, goes unchecked for lack of DNA. The CDR3 runs 12 residues. Germline V lookup: CDR1 SGHTA, CDR2 FQGTGA. CDR3 residues: CASSLHGGEQFF.

Its frequency marks this clonotype as large. This chain links TRBV18 with TRBJ2-1. Per the germline V gene, CDR1 is KGHSH and CDR2 is LQKENI. The CDR3 covers 11 residues. The CDR3 loop reads CASSPDNEQFF.

This clonotype is identified as medium-sized from frequency. This chain joins TRBV7-9 and TRBJ2-2. CDR3 length: 14 residues. Germline V lookup: CDR1 SEHNR, CDR2 FQNEAQ (reference sequence). The CDR3 spells CASSPTGGSGELFF.

This clonotype registers medium-sized (0.01 to 0.1%) by frequency. This chain joins TRBV20-1 and TRBJ2-5; TCRdb calls TRBD2, which cannot be checked without DNA. The CDR3 runs to 17 residues. Germline CDR1 DFQATT, CDR2 SNEGSKA (reference sequence). This CDR3 is CSAGDRGRLAGGETQYF.

Its frequency marks this clonotype as medium-sized. The rearrangement joins TRBV20-1 to TRBJ2-3; TCRdb designates TRBD2, a call that cannot be tested without DNA. This CDR3 spans 18 amino acids. CDR1 is DFQATT and CDR2 is SNEGSKA in the germline V gene (reference sequence). CDR3 residues: CSARGAGPAFTSTDTQYF.

The chain uses TRBV4-1 and TRBJ2-7; TCRdb indicates TRBD1, and absent DNA this call remains unverified. CDR3 size: 15 residues. The germline V gene has CDR1 MGHRA and CDR2 YSYEKL. CDR3 sequence: CASSQAGTGAYEQYF.

This clonotype is deemed medium-sized (0.01 to 0.1%) by its frequency. The chain combines TRBV5-1 with TRBJ2-5; TCRdb's D call of TRBD1 is untestable without DNA. The CDR3 runs 13 residues. The germline CDR1 and CDR2 sequences are SGHRS and YFSETQ. CDR3 loop: CASSSQGRETQYF.

The chain's CDR3 is CASSLAGKYNSPLHF. The chain links TRBV12-3 or TRBV12-4 to TRBJ1-6. The CDR3 consists of 15 residues.

By frequency, this clonotype registers large. CDR3 region: CASSLGGDPRSAFF. The V and J genes are TRBV12-3 or TRBV12-4 and TRBJ1-1; TCRdb lists TRBD1, though no DNA is available to test this call. The CDR3 has 14 amino acids.

This clonotype registers medium-sized by frequency. The genes are TRBV2 and TRBJ2-3. CDR1 and CDR2 from the germline V gene are SNHLY and FYNNEI. This CDR3 is 12 amino acids long. This CDR3 reads CASSESRHTQYF.

This chain links TRBV24-1 with TRBJ1-2; with no DNA, the TCRdb D assignment of TRBD1 cannot be verified. The CDR3 spans 16 residues. Germline-derived CDR1 and CDR2 are KGHDR and SFDVKD. CDR3 sequence: CATSDPRTGGVYGYTF.

Frequency places this clonotype as medium-sized. V usage is TRBV29-1 and J usage is TRBJ2-3; the TCRdb call, TRBD2, lacks DNA for checking. Germline V lookup: CDR1 SQVTM, CDR2 ANQGSEA. This CDR3 is built from 17 residues. The CDR3 loop reads CSAAYYSGTAGADTQYF.

This clonotype is deemed medium-sized by its frequency. This chain joins TRBV6-5 and TRBJ2-7; TCRdb lists TRBD1, though no DNA is available to test this call. Germline CDR1 MNHEY, CDR2 SVGAGI. The CDR3 is made up of 15 amino acids. This CDR3 is CASSRRGLRTYEQYF.

This clonotype is called medium-sized (0.01 to 0.1%) based on its frequency. The chain employs TRBV20-1 and TRBJ2-5. CDR1 DFQATT and CDR2 SNEGSKA come from the germline V gene (reference sequence). This CDR3 contains 12 residues. The CDR3 sequence: CSARGGPSAQYF.

By frequency, this clonotype is large (0.1 to 1%). The CDR3 region is CASSRGPSSYEQYF. This chain joins TRBV7-2 and TRBJ2-7; TCRdb lists TRBD1, though no DNA is available to test this call. CDR1 is SGHTA, CDR2 FQGNSA, per germline. The CDR3 totals 14 residues. The full variable domain, rest sourced from reference TRBV7-2 and TRBJ2-7, is GAGVSQSPSNKVTEKGKDVELRCDPISGHTALYWYRQSLGQGLEFLIYFQGNSAPDKSGLPSDRFSAERTGGSVSTLTIQRTQQEDSAVYLCASSRGPSSYEQYFGPGTRLTVT.

This clonotype ranks as medium-sized in terms of frequency. The chain joins TRBV27 to TRBJ1-2; without DNA, the TCRdb call of TRBD1 cannot be checked. This CDR3 has 13 amino acids. Per germline, CDR1 MNHEY and CDR2 SMNVEV (reference sequence). The CDR3 is CASSSPYVWGYTF.

This clonotype ranks as medium-sized (0.01 to 0.1%) in terms of frequency. The CDR3 here is CASSGLAGGTTDTQYF. J is TRBJ2-3 and V is TRBV5-1; with no DNA, the TCRdb D assignment of TRBD2 cannot be verified. Germline CDR1 and CDR2: SGHRS and YFSETQ. CDR3 size: 16 residues.

This clonotype is identified as medium-sized (0.01 to 0.1%) from frequency. The rearrangement links TRBV9 to TRBJ2-5; as DNA is missing, the TRBD1 call by TCRdb cannot be tested. CDR1 SGDLS and CDR2 YYNGEE come from the germline V gene. The length of the CDR3 is 15 residues. This CDR3 reads CASSPRGGYQETQYF.

According to its frequency, this clonotype is medium-sized. CDR3 amino acids: CASSLDVGQLETQYF. The V gene is TRBV11-2, the J gene TRBJ2-5; TCRdb calls TRBD1, which cannot be checked without DNA. CDR3 length: 15 residues. Germline V CDR1 and CDR2: SGHAT, FQNNGV.

By frequency, this clonotype is medium-sized. The rearrangement uses TRBV6-5 and TRBJ1-2. The CDR3 totals 14 residues. In germline, CDR1 is MNHEY, CDR2 SVGAGI. The chain's CDR3 is CASSLWGANYGYTF.

This clonotype is deemed medium-sized by its frequency. V is TRBV5-5 and J is TRBJ1-2. The CDR3 sequence is 14 residues long. CDR1 and CDR2 from the germline V gene are SGHKS and YYEKEE (reference sequence). This CDR3 reads CASSLETENYGYTF.

The J gene is TRBJ1-1, the V gene TRBV5-6; TCRdb outputs TRBD1, but without DNA this stays unchecked. The CDR3 consists of 17 residues. Germline-derived CDR1 and CDR2 are SGHDT and YYEEEE. This CDR3 is CASSLGLIGQLNTEAFF.

This sequence joins TRBV29-1 and TRBJ2-7; as DNA is missing, the TRBD2 call by TCRdb cannot be tested. The germline gives CDR1 SQVTM, CDR2 ANQGSEA. The CDR3 contains 11 residues. The CDR3 region is CSVELGDEQYF.

This clonotype is identified as medium-sized from frequency. The V call is TRBV5-1, the J call TRBJ2-3; the D call from TCRdb, TRBD2, cannot be confirmed without DNA. CDR3 size: 16 residues. From germline, CDR1 is SGHRS and CDR2 YFSETQ. CDR3 region: CASSRRTSGSTDTQYF. Variable domain in full (rest from reference TRBV5-1 and TRBJ2-3): KAGVTQTPRYLIKTRGQQVTLSCSPISGHRSVSWYQQTPGQGLQFLFEYFSETQRNKGNFPGRFSGRQFSNSRSEMNVSTLELGDSALYLCASSRRTSGSTDTQYFGPGTRLTVL.